This TCR beta chain was retrieved from a study of T-cell memory formation after mild COVID-19. Study-wide points: What remained unconfirmed was the SARS-CoV-2 specificity of second-wave clones peaking on day 37. CD4+ bias marked clones expanding day 15 to 37, unlike balanced contracting clones. Of the contracting clones, CD4+ ones lay mainly in CM and EM, and CD8+ ones in EMRA.

TCR alpha and TCR beta cDNA libraries carrying sample barcodes and UMIs came from 5'RACE with constant-segment primers. TCRdb independently ran MiXCR on the 5' RACE reads; one entry per CDR3 protein. The sample holds 210,000 or so distinct CDR3 sequences, 15% to 20% seen once. This clonotype was counted between two and nine times. The antigen is unknown. There are 18 residues in the CDR3. V was shortened by 2 bases and J by 1 base, with 18 bases between the two germline ends. Germline V lookup: CDR1 GTSNPN, CDR2 SVGIG (reference sequence). The chain links TRBV30 to TRBJ1-6; D may be TRBD1 (6 bases). The sequence was collected from an adult woman who had mild COVID-19 (a few samples of this study predate the infection). Cell type and time point are not known. The specimen was PBMCs or a T cell subset sorted from them (not recorded which). The CDR3 loop is CAWSPPGGGASYNSPLHF. In nucleotides, the CDR3 is TGTGCCTGGAGTCCTCCCGGCGGGGGGGCTTCCTATAATTCACCCCTCCACTTT.